This is a list of T cell receptor beta chains from one sample in a study of blood T cells in healthy people across ages. TCRdb processed the 5' RACE reads anew with MiXCR; each CDR3 protein has one entry. The profile shows about 970,000 distinct CDR3 sequences, roughly 51% of them singletons. The sample consisted of blood. Receptors were obtained from a woman aged 60-75 years in good health. Both conserved end residues are part of each CDR3. A D gene is named only where the DNA matches it firmly. Clone size is shown for a subset of rows, as once, few, many or a class of expanded clone.

CDR3nt | CDR3aa | v_gene | d_gene | j_gene | abundance
TGCGCCAGCAGCCTCGGAGGGACTCTAGGTGCCTACGAGCAGTACTTC | CASSLGGTLGAYEQYF | TRBV4-1 | . | TRBJ2-7 | .
TGTGCCAGCAGGGCAACAGGGTCCAACGAGCAGTACTTC | CASRATGSNEQYF | TRBV27 | . | TRBJ2-7 | .
TGCGCCAGCAGCCAAGGAGTTTTAGTAGGGAGACGGAGCTCCTACAATGAGCAGTTCTTC | CASSQGVLVGRRSSYNEQFF | TRBV4-1 | . | TRBJ2-1 | .
TGTGCCATCATGGGCCAGGGAGACTATGGCTACACCTTC | CAIMGQGDYGYTF | TRBV10-3 | . | TRBJ1-2 | once
TGTGCCAGCAGTTACTCTTTTGTGGACAGATACACCGTGGAGCTGTTTTTT | CASSYSFVDRYTVELFF | TRBV6-2/TRBV6-3 | . | TRBJ2-2 | .
TGCGCCACCAGCAGAGTACCTTGGACAGTAGAATGGACCCAGTACTTC | CATSRVPWTVEWTQYF | TRBV15 | . | TRBJ2-5 | once
TGCGCCAGCAGCGTGGGACTAGCGGAGGCTTACGAGCAGTACTTC | CASSVGLAEAYEQYF | TRBV5-1 | TRBD2 | TRBJ2-7 | few
TGTGCCAGCAGTTCGCCGGGGCCGGGACAGCACACAGATACGCAGTATTTT | CASSSPGPGQHTDTQYF | TRBV28 | TRBD1 | TRBJ2-3 | once
TGTGCCAGCAGCTTAGGTTTCGGGGGGCAAAGTGCCCAGCATTTT | CASSLGFGGQSAQHF | TRBV7-2 | . | TRBJ1-5 | .
TGCAGTGCTAGGACAGGGGGCTTTCCCACGCAGTATTTT | CSARTGGFPTQYF | TRBV20-1 | TRBD1 | TRBJ2-3 | .
TGTGCCAGCAGCTTGTCGGGACTAGCGGGAGACCCCTACGAGCAGTACTTC | CASSLSGLAGDPYEQYF | TRBV7-6 | TRBD2 | TRBJ2-7 | few
TGCAGTGCCCACGGGTACGAGCAGTACTTC | CSAHGYEQYF | TRBV20-1 | . | TRBJ2-7 | .
TGTGCCAGCAGTGTCTCCGGGACAGGGATTAATTCACCCCTCCACTTT | CASSVSGTGINSPLHF | TRBV12-3/TRBV12-4 | TRBD1 | TRBJ1-6 | .
TGTGCCAGCAGCTTAGGAGCGGGGGCCTACGAGCAGTACTTC | CASSLGAGAYEQYF | TRBV7-9 | TRBD2 | TRBJ2-7 | many
TGTGCCAGCAGAGGCGGCTTTTCCTACGAGCAGTACTTC | CASRGGFSYEQYF | TRBV6-1 | . | TRBJ2-7 | many
TGTGCCAGCAGTCCTTGGGACAGCGGGGCTGGGGCCAACGTCCTGACTTTC | CASSPWDSGAGANVLTF | TRBV28 | . | TRBJ2-6 | .
TGCAGCGTTTATGGGGGCTCCTACAATGAGCAGTTCTTC | CSVYGGSYNEQFF | TRBV29-1 | . | TRBJ2-1 | .
TGCGCCAGCAGCCAAGCAACAGGGACTATAAAGACCCAGTACTTC | CASSQATGTIKTQYF | TRBV4-1 | . | TRBJ2-5 | .
TGTGCCAGCAACCCAGGGGGATTAGATACGCAGTATTTT | CASNPGGLDTQYF | TRBV12-3/TRBV12-4 | TRBD1 | TRBJ2-3 | .
TGTGCCAGCAGAGTTCTAGCGGGAGTGGAGTATTTT | CASRVLAGVEYF | TRBV12-3/TRBV12-4 | TRBD2 | TRBJ2-3 | .
TGCGCCAGCAGCCCGCGACAACTACTCACAGATACGCAGTATTTT | CASSPRQLLTDTQYF | TRBV4-1 | . | TRBJ2-3 | few
TGTGCCAGCAGGTCCCTAGCGGGAGGAGTCAAAAACATTCAGTACTTC | CASRSLAGGVKNIQYF | TRBV11-2 | TRBD2 | TRBJ2-4 | .
TGCGCCAGCAGCTTGTCCCATAGCGGGAGTGGAATCGAGCAGTACTTC | CASSLSHSGSGIEQYF | TRBV5-1 | TRBD2 | TRBJ2-7 | .
TGCGCCAGCAGCCAAGACCCGAGAGCAGATACGCAGTATTTT | CASSQDPRADTQYF | TRBV4-1 | . | TRBJ2-3 | few